The rows below give T cell receptor beta chains drawn from one sample of a study of T cells in Graves' hyperthyroidism and ophthalmopathy. Via MiXCR, TCRdb re-called the multiplex PCR reads, giving one row per CDR3 protein. The sample contains hundreds of thousands of distinct CDR3 sequences, about 35% of which appear only once. The source material was blood. The receptors shown here come from a woman aged 40-49 years with Graves' hyperthyroidism. Each CDR3 is given with its conserved first and last residue. The D gene is left open where the match is weak. Clone size is given for some rows only: seen once, a few or many times, or a class if the clone is expanded.

clone_size | j_call | d_call | v_call | cdr3_aa | cdr3_nt
- | TRBJ1-3 | - | TRBV6-1 | CASSDVESGNTIYF | TGTGCCAGCAGTGATGTAGAGTCTGGAAACACCATATATTTT
few | TRBJ2-7 | - | TRBV12-5 | CASGLGDYEQYF | TGTGCTAGTGGTTTGGGGGACTACGAGCAGTACTTC
few | TRBJ1-1 | TRBD1 | TRBV12-5 | CASGSPRQGTEAFF | TGTGCTAGTGGCTCGCCTCGACAGGGTACTGAAGCTTTCTTT
few | TRBJ2-7 | TRBD1 | TRBV30 | CAFDREYEQYF | TGTGCCTTCGACAGGGAATACGAGCAGTACTTC
few | TRBJ2-7 | - | TRBV14 | CASSQGVGFAYEQYF | TGTGCCAGCAGCCAAGGGGTTGGGTTTGCCTACGAGCAGTACTTC
- | TRBJ1-2 | - | TRBV15 | CATSSQGTNYGYTF | TGTGCCACCAGCAGTCAGGGGACTAACTATGGCTACACCTTC
many | TRBJ2-7 | - | TRBV11-2 | CASSLRDHLYEQYF | TGTGCCAGCAGCCTCAGGGATCATCTGTACGAGCAGTACTTC
many | TRBJ1-1 | - | TRBV9 | CASSTHPGSTEAFF | TGTGCCAGCAGCACCCACCCAGGGAGCACTGAAGCTTTCTTT
few | TRBJ2-7 | - | TRBV3-1 | CASSQIHEQYF | TGTGCCAGCAGCCAAATCCACGAGCAGTACTTC
few | TRBJ1-6 | - | TRBV6-2/TRBV6-3 | CAGSEAANNSPLHF | TGTGCCGGCAGTGAAGCCGCGAATAATTCACCCCTCCACTTT
many | TRBJ1-5 | - | TRBV15 | CATTSEYNQPQHF | TGTGCCACCACCTCAGAGTACAATCAGCCCCAGCATTTT
many | TRBJ2-6 | - | TRBV10-2 | CASSVLYSGANVLTF | TGCGCCAGCAGTGTATTATACTCTGGGGCCAACGTCCTGACTTTC
- | TRBJ1-2 | TRBD1 | TRBV19 | CASSIGTGGYGYTF | TGTGCCAGTAGTATAGGCACAGGGGGCTATGGCTACACCTTC
few | TRBJ1-4 | - | TRBV29-1 | CSVGREGEKLFF | TGCAGCGTTGGCAGGGAAGGTGAAAAACTGTTTTTT
few | TRBJ1-5 | - | TRBV30 | CAWSGAAEGQPQHF | TGTGCCTGGAGTGGTGCGGCCGAGGGTCAGCCCCAGCATTTT
- | TRBJ1-1 | - | TRBV28 | CASSLWDEAFF | TGTGCCAGCAGTTTGTGGGACGAAGCTTTCTTT
- | TRBJ1-4 | - | TRBV2 | CASSLDIRGYGSNEKLFF | TGTGCCAGCAGCTTGGACATCCGGGGCTATGGCTCTAATGAAAAACTGTTTTTT
- | TRBJ2-2 | - | TRBV10-2 | CASSESGGFTGELFF | TGCGCCAGCAGTGAGTCGGGGGGATTCACCGGGGAGCTGTTTTTT
- | TRBJ1-5 | - | TRBV19 | CASSMEDSPWPQHF | TGTGCCAGTAGTATGGAGGACAGCCCCTGGCCCCAGCATTTT
- | TRBJ1-1 | - | TRBV5-5 | CASSLGGYAEAFF | TGTGCCAGCAGCTTAGGGGGATACGCTGAAGCTTTCTTT
few | TRBJ2-2 | TRBD1 | TRBV24-1 | CATSRQGDSVGELFF | TGTGCCACCAGTAGACAGGGGGATTCTGTTGGGGAGCTGTTTTTT
- | TRBJ2-7 | - | TRBV11-2 | CACSFEYEQYF | TGTGCCTGCAGCTTCGAATACGAGCAGTACTTC
few | TRBJ1-1 | - | TRBV10-3 | CAISESTRGLNTEAFF | TGTGCCATCAGTGAGTCGACGCGGGGTCTGAACACTGAAGCTTTCTTT
- | TRBJ1-4 | - | TRBV5-6 | CASSSETGIEKLFF | TGTGCCAGCAGCTCCGAGACGGGGATTGAAAAACTGTTTTTT
many | TRBJ1-5 | TRBD1 | TRBV19 | CASSFDREGNQPQHF | TGTGCCAGTAGTTTCGACAGGGAGGGCAATCAGCCCCAGCATTTT
many | TRBJ1-2 | - | TRBV7-6 | CASSLKGNYTF | TGTGCCAGCAGCTTAAAGGGGAACTACACCTTC
- | TRBJ2-5 | - | TRBV7-2 | CASSFQGRTETQYF | TGTGCCAGCAGCTTCCAGGGGAGAACGGAGACCCAGTACTTC
- | TRBJ2-2 | TRBD2 | TRBV5-1 | CASSRNLAGGRDGELFF | TGCGCCAGCAGCAGGAACCTAGCGGGAGGGCGTGACGGGGAGCTGTTTTTT
many | TRBJ1-1 | - | TRBV6-5 | CASSAGGQGNTEAFF | TGTGCCAGCAGTGCCGGAGGGCAGGGGAACACTGAAGCTTTCTTT
- | TRBJ2-7 | TRBD2 | TRBV4-3 | CASSQELALTFYEQYF | TGCGCCAGCAGCCAAGAACTAGCGCTCACTTTCTACGAGCAGTACTTC
few | TRBJ2-7 | - | TRBV3-1 | CASSQGRGQYEQYF | TGTGCCAGCAGCCAAGGGCGGGGCCAGTACGAGCAGTACTTC
- | TRBJ2-6 | TRBD1 | TRBV29-1 | CSVGDRPLSGANVLTF | TGCAGCGTTGGGGACAGGCCCCTTTCTGGGGCCAACGTCCTGACTTTC
- | TRBJ2-2 | - | TRBV4-2 | CASSQPGQPTGELFF | TGTGCCAGCAGCCAACCGGGACAACCTACCGGGGAGCTGTTTTTT